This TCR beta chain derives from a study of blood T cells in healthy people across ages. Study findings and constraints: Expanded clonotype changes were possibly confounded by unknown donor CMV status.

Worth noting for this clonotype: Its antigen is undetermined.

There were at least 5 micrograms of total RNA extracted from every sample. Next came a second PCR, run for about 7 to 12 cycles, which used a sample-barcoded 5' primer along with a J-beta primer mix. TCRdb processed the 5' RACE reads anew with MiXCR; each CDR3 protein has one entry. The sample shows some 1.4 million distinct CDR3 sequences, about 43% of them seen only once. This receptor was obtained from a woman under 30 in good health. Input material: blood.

This CDR3 reads CASGLDTYGYTF. The CDR3 DNA follows: TGTGCTAGTGGTCTTGACACCTATGGCTACACCTTC. The chain links TRBV12-5 to TRBJ1-2, with D uncertain. The CDR3 runs to 12 residues. Trimming removed 5 bases from V and 4 bases from J, with 8 bases in between. Germline CDR1 LGHNT, CDR2 FRNRAP.